The 14 T cell receptor beta chains in this list originate from one sample, sequenced in a study of blood T cell repertoires in COVID-19. Generated by immunoSEQ multiplex PCR, the TCRdb table keeps only in-frame clones and is missing some. The repertoire includes some 220,000 clones, approximately 85% of them detected once, and about 2.5% sits in the top ten. Sequenced material: peripheral blood. All receptors derive from a woman aged 70 to 79 with COVID-19, enrolled during active disease.

The rearrangement uses TRBV11-3 and TRBJ1-4; 8 bases are shared with TRBD1. Per germline, CDR1 SGHNT and CDR2 YENEEA. The CDR3 is made up of 15 amino acids. After removal of 5 bases from V and 4 bases from J, the junction contained 6 bases not matched to a gene. CDR3 amino acids: CASSTWTGFNEKLFF. The CDR3, as DNA: TGTGCCAGCAGCACCTGGACAGGGTTTAATGAAAAACTGTTTTTT.

V and J are TRBV15 and TRBJ2-7, with D perhaps matching TRBD1 (6 bases). V was clipped by 0 bases and J by 6 bases, with 15 bases between them. The CDR3 has 15 amino acids. Germline V gene lookup returns CDR1 LNHNV and CDR2 YYDKDF (reference sequence). DNA for the CDR3: TGTGCCACCAGCAGAGATATCAGGGGATTCTCCGAGCAGTACTTC. It encodes CATSRDIRGFSEQYF.

In its sample, this clone was seen a few times. V and J are TRBV4-3 and TRBJ1-1; D gene ambiguous. The CDR3 is 15 amino acids. V was clipped by 0 bases and J by 3 bases, with 11 bases between them. CDR1 and CDR2 (germline): LGHNA, YSLEER. Written as DNA, the CDR3 is TGCGCCAGCAGCCAAGATTACAGTACCTACACTGAAGCTTTCTTT. It specifies CASSQDYSTYTEAFF.

This chain connects TRBV19 to TRBJ2-1; 12 positions agree with TRBD2. Germline trimming cut 6 bases from V and 6 bases from J; bases unmatched to any gene: 3. The CDR3 spans 14 residues. Germline assignment: CDR1 LNHDA and CDR2 SQIVND (reference sequence). CDR3 sequence: CASRTSGSVNEQFF. The CDR3 region has the DNA TGTGCCAGTAGGACTAGCGGGAGTGTCAATGAGCAGTTCTTC. The full variable domain, its missing parts supplied by reference TRBV19 and TRBJ2-1, is DGGITQSPKYLFRKEGQNVTLSCEQNLNHDAMYWYRQDPGQGLRLIYYSQIVNDFQKGDIAEGYSVSREKKESFPLTVTSAQKNPTAFYLCASRTSGSVNEQFFGPGTRLTVL.

The V call is TRBV19, the J call TRBJ2-3; D is ambiguous. Trimming pared 5 bases from V and 1 base from J, leaving 10 bases between. The CDR3 has 14 residues. CDR1 LNHDA and CDR2 SQIVND come from the germline V gene (reference sequence). The CDR3 here is CASSPRQGTDTQYF. DNA of the CDR3: TGTGCCAGTAGTCCCCGCCAGGGCACAGATACGCAGTATTTT. The full variable domain, in which reference TRBV19 and TRBJ2-3 provide the parts outside the CDR3, is DGGITQSPKYLFRKEGQNVTLSCEQNLNHDAMYWYRQDPGQGLRLIYYSQIVNDFQKGDIAEGYSVSREKKESFPLTVTSAQKNPTAFYLCASSPRQGTDTQYFGPGTRLTVL.

The chain joins TRBV3-1 (or the pseudogene TRBV3-2) to TRBJ1-6, with D uncertain. Per the germline V gene, CDR1 is LGHDT and CDR2 is YNNKEL (reference sequence). The CDR3 sequence is 15 residues long. Trimming pared 0 bases from V and 5 bases from J, leaving 8 bases between. The CDR3 protein is CASSQDTNNNSPLHF. DNA for the CDR3: TGTGCCAGCAGCCAAGATACCAACAATAATTCACCCCTCCACTTT.

The chain carries TRBV7-2 and TRBJ1-2; the match to TRBD1 covers 9 bases. Germline V gives CDR1 SGHTA, CDR2 FQGNSA. The CDR3 extends over 16 amino acids. With 0 bases clipped from V and 8 bases from J, the junction kept 10 bases outside the gene matches. CDR3 loop: CASSLAPGQGMGGYTF. CDR3 bases: TGTGCCAGCAGCTTAGCCCCGGGACAGGGTATGGGCGGCTACACCTTC.

This clone was seen just once. This chain connects TRBV2 to TRBJ1-1, with D possibly being TRBD1 (6 bases). The CDR3 consists of 14 residues. Trimming cost V 4 bases and J 1 base, with 10 bases left between them. CDR1 and CDR2 from the germline V gene are SNHLY and FYNNEI. CDR3 residues: CASSVGHENTEAFF. CDR3 DNA: TGTGCCAGCAGTGTGGGACACGAGAACACTGAAGCTTTCTTT.

This chain connects TRBV6-2 or TRBV6-3 to TRBJ2-3; TRBD2 matches 10 bases. This CDR3 region has 20 residues. From germline, CDR1 is MNHEY and CDR2 SVGEGT. The junction had 16 bases not matched to a gene; V was cut back by 0 bases and J by 4 bases. The CDR3 spells CASSYSIFPSLAGTSDTQYF. The CDR3 DNA reads as TGTGCCAGCAGTTACTCGATATTTCCCTCACTAGCGGGAACGTCAGATACGCAGTATTTT.

This clone showed up just a few times. The V and J genes are TRBV20-1 and TRBJ1-2; perhaps TRBD1 as D (5 bases). Germline V gene sequence: CDR1 DFQATT, CDR2 SNEGSKA (reference sequence). V was clipped by 3 bases and J by 2 bases, with 7 bases between them. CDR3 length equals 12 residues. CDR3 region: CSASPGNYGYTF. In nucleotides, the CDR3 is TGCAGTGCTAGTCCAGGGAACTATGGCTACACCTTC.

This clone was seen only once. The V and J genes are TRBV5-1 and TRBJ2-2, with TRBD1 identical over 8 bases. V lost 6 bases and J lost 3; bases outside the gene matches: 4. CDR1 and CDR2 from the germline V gene are SGHRS and YFSETQ. CDR3 size: 14 residues. The DNA of the CDR3 is TGCGCCAGCACAGGGGGCGCAGACACCGGGGAGCTGTTTTTT. Translating gives CASTGGADTGELFF.

This clone appeared a single time. J is TRBJ2-7 and V is TRBV6-5, with D possibly matching TRBD1 (6 bases). Deletions cut 8 bases from V and 5 bases from J, with 13 bases between. The germline gives CDR1 MNHEY, CDR2 SVGAGI. The CDR3 runs to 12 residues. CDR3 loop: CASGQGLDEQYF. For the CDR3, the DNA is TGTGCCAGCGGGCAGGGGTTGGACGAGCAGTACTTC.

The chain employs TRBV7-8 and TRBJ2-3; 10 bases are a match to TRBD2. CDR1 is SGHVS and CDR2 is FQNEAQ in the germline V gene. With V trimmed by 4 bases and J by 6 bases, 7 bases remained unmatched. The CDR3 extends over 15 amino acids. DNA of the CDR3: TGTGCCAGCAGCTCAGCGGGGGGGTTTATGGATACGCAGTATTTT. Translation gives CASSSAGGFMDTQYF.

The genes are TRBV6-2 or TRBV6-3 and TRBJ2-7; 12 positions match TRBD2. The CDR3 contains 14 residues. Germline values: CDR1 MNHEY, CDR2 SVGEGT. V lost 2 bases, J lost 7 bases, and 3 bases stayed unmatched. The CDR3 sequence is CASSYGLAGWEQYF. The CDR3 coding sequence is TGTGCCAGCAGTTACGGACTAGCGGGATGGGAGCAGTACTTC.